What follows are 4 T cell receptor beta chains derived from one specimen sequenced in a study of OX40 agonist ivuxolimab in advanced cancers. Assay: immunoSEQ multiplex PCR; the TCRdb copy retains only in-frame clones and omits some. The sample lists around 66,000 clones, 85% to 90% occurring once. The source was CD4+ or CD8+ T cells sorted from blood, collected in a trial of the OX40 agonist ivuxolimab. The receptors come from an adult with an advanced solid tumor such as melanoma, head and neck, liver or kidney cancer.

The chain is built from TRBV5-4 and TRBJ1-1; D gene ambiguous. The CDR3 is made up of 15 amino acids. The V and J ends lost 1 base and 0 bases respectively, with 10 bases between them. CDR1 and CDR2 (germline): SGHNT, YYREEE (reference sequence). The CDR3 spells CASSLSGGVNTEAFF. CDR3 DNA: TGTGCCAGCAGCTTGAGTGGAGGCGTGAACACTGAAGCTTTCTTT.

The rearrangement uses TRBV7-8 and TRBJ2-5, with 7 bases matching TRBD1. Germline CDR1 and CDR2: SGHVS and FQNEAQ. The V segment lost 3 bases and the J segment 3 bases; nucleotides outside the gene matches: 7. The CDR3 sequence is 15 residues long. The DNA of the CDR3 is TGTGCCAGCAGCTTCGGTAGGGGACAGAAAGAGACCCAGTACTTC. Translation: CASSFGRGQKETQYF. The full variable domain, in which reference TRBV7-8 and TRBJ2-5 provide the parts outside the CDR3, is GAGVSQSPRYKVAKRGQDVALRCDPISGHVSLFWYQQALGQGPEFLTYFQNEAQLDKSGLPSDRFFAERPEGSVSTLKIQRTQQEDSAVYLCASSFGRGQKETQYFGPGTRLLVL.

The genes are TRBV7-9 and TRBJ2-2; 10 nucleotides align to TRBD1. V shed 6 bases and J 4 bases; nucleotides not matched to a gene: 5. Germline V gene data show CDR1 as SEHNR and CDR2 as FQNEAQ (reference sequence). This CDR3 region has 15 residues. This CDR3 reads CASRGQGTITGELFF. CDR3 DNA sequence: TGTGCCAGCAGGGGACAGGGGACGATCACCGGGGAGCTGTTTTTT.

The CDR3 bases are TGTGCCAGCAGTTCAGACGGGTGGAGCAATCAGCCCCAGCATTTT. Translating gives CASSSDGWSNQPQHF. The rearrangement joins TRBV6-4 to TRBJ1-5; D call uncertain. V was pared by 5 bases and J by 1 base, with 12 bases between. CDR1 is MRHNA, CDR2 SNTAGT, per germline. This CDR3 region has 15 residues.